This T cell receptor beta chain was recorded in a study of blood T cells in healthy people across ages. With respect to this clonotype: Its antigen is undetermined.

CDR1 SGHRS and CDR2 YFSETQ come from the germline V gene. V trimming: 10 bases; J trimming: 7 bases; junction bases outside the gene matches: 10. The CDR3 loop spans 13 amino acids. For the second PCR, which ran for 7 to 11 cycles, a sample-barcoded 5' primer and a J-beta primer mix were used. TCRdb reanalysed the 5' RACE reads using MiXCR and keeps one entry per CDR3 protein. This table holds approximately 1.5 million distinct CDR3 sequences, approximately 43% found once. Ranging in age from about 6 to 90, the donors were healthy Caucasian individuals from Russia. The total RNA that was extracted per sample amounted to at least 6 micrograms. Study-wide results and limits: Donor CMV status was unknown, possibly confounding expanded clonotype changes.

The receptor was derived from a woman under 30 in good health. The sequencing sample was made of blood. V gene TRBV5-1 combines with J gene TRBJ1-4; 7 bases agree with TRBD1. The CDR3 reads CACQRGRGEKLFF. In DNA form, the CDR3 reads TGCGCCTGCCAGAGGGGGCGCGGTGAAAAACTGTTTTTT.